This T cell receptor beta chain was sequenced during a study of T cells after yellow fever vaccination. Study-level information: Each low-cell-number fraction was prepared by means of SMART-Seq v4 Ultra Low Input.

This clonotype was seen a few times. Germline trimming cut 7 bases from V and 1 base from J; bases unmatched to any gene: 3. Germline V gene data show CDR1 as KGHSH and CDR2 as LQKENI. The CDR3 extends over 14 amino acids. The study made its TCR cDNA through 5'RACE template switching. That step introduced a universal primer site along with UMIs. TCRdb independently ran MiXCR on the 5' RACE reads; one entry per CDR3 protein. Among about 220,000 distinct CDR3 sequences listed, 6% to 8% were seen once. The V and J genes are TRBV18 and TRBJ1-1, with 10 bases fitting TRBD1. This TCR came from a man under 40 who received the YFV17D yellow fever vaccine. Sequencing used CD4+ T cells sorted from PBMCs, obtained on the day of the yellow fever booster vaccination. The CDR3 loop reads CASLTGGRNTEAFF. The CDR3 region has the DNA TGTGCCAGCTTGACAGGGGGCCGGAACACTGAAGCTTTCTTT.